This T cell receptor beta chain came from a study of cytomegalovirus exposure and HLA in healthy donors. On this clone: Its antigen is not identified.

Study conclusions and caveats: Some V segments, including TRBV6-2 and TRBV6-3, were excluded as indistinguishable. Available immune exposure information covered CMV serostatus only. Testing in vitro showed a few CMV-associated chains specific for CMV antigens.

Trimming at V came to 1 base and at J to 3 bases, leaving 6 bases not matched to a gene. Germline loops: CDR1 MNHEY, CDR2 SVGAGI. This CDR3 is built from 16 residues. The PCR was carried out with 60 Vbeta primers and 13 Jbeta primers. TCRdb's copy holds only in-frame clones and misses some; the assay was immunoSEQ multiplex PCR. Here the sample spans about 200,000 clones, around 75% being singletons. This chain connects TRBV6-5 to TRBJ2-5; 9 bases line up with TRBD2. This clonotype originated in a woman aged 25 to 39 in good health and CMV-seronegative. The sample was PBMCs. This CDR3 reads CASSYFAAGGEETQYF. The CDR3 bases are TGTGCCAGCAGTTACTTCGCAGCGGGGGGCGAAGAGACCCAGTACTTC.